The 3 T cell receptor beta chains listed next were all sequenced from one sample in a study of blood T cell repertoires in COVID-19. Repertoires were generated with immunoSEQ multiplex PCR, while TCRdb's copy carries only in-frame clones and drops some. The sample includes some 95,000 clones, about 90% of them seen just once. Sequencing was done on a sample of peripheral blood. The receptors were sampled from a man aged 65 to 85 with acute or convalescent COVID-19.

The chain joins TRBV7-8 to TRBJ2-1; 8 nucleotides line up with TRBD2. The CDR3 extends over 15 amino acids. Germline-derived CDR1 and CDR2 are SGHVS and FQNEAQ. J lost 3 bases, V lost 3 bases, and 4 bases had no gene match. CDR3 coding DNA: TGTGCCAGCAGCTTGACGGCGGGGGGCTACAATGAGCAGTTCTTC. Residues: CASSLTAGGYNEQFF.

The CDR3, as DNA: TGTGCCAGCAGCTTAGCCCTAGCGGGGGCCGTAAACAATGAGCAGTTCTTC. Amino acids: CASSLALAGAVNNEQFF. The chain has TRBV7-2 and TRBJ2-1; 10 bases fit TRBD2. CDR1 and CDR2 from the germline V gene are SGHTA and FQGNSA. The junction had 7 bases not matched to a gene; V was cut back by 0 bases and J by 5 bases. The CDR3 contains 17 residues. The variable domain in full, with the rest retrieved from reference TRBV7-2 and TRBJ2-1, is GAGVSQSPSNKVTEKGKDVELRCDPISGHTALYWYRQSLGQGLEFLIYFQGNSAPDKSGLPSDRFSAERTGGSVSTLTIQRTQQEDSAVYLCASSLALAGAVNNEQFFGPGTRLTVL.

J is TRBJ2-5 and V is TRBV28; TRBD1 matches 7 bases. Trimming removed 6 bases from V and 2 bases from J; junction bases left unmatched: 6. Germline assignment: CDR1 MDHEN and CDR2 SYDVKM. CDR3 length: 14 residues. The CDR3 protein is CASRVGRGQETQYF. CDR3 bases: TGTGCCAGCAGAGTAGGCAGGGGGCAAGAGACCCAGTACTTC.